The 28 T cell receptor beta chains in this list originate from one sample, sequenced in a study of cytomegalovirus exposure and HLA in healthy donors. The primer mix had 60 Vbeta and 13 Jbeta primers. Sequencing used immunoSEQ multiplex PCR; TCRdb keeps in-frame clones, though not all of them. The sample shows about 200,000 clones, roughly 80% of them seen only once. Material: PBMCs. These receptors all come from a girl aged 5 to 17 in good health and CMV-seronegative.

Here the CDR3 reads CASSSEITGGVAMDTEAFF. In DNA, the CDR3 is TGCGCCAGCAGCTCCGAGATCACAGGGGGCGTAGCGATGGACACTGAAGCTTTCTTT. J is TRBJ1-1 and V is TRBV5-1, with 9 bases that match TRBD1. The CDR3 covers 19 residues. Germline V lookup: CDR1 SGHRS, CDR2 YFSETQ. The V segment lost 3 bases and the J segment 3 bases; nucleotides outside the gene matches: 18.

The chain uses TRBV9 and TRBJ2-1; possibly TRBD1 for D (6 bases). The CDR3 loop spans 15 amino acids. CDR1 is SGDLS, CDR2 YYNGEE, per germline. V was cut by 0 bases and J by 4 bases, with 11 bases left in between. The DNA of the CDR3 is TGTGCCAGCAGCGTAGACAGGACAGAATACAATGAGCAGTTCTTC. Amino acids: CASSVDRTEYNEQFF. The complete variable domain, with remaining parts taken from reference TRBV9 and TRBJ2-1, reads DSGVTQTPKHLITATGQRVTLRCSPRSGDLSVYWYQQSLDQGLQFLIQYYNGEERAKGNILERFSAQQFPDLHSELNLSSLELGDSALYFCASSVDRTEYNEQFFGPGTRLTVL.

A few counts support this clone. The chain combines TRBV6-6 with TRBJ2-7; D unresolved. The germline V and J ends were trimmed by 5 bases and 1 base, with 12 bases remaining between them. Germline V lookup: CDR1 MNHNY, CDR2 SVGAGI (reference sequence). The CDR3 covers 14 residues. CDR3 sequence reads: CASSRHEMSYEQYF. As DNA, the CDR3 is TGTGCCAGCAGTCGCCATGAGATGTCCTACGAGCAGTACTTC.

The chain is built from TRBV11-2 and TRBJ2-1, with D perhaps matching TRBD1 (6 bases). The CDR3 sequence is 14 residues long. Trimming removed 7 bases from V and 8 bases from J, with 18 bases in between. Germline CDR1 SGHAT, CDR2 FQNNGV. CDR3 residues: CASTRKTGGDEQFF. As DNA, the CDR3 is TGTGCCAGCACCCGAAAGACAGGCGGAGATGAGCAGTTCTTC.

This clone was seen once. J is TRBJ1-1 and V is TRBV28, with D unclear. Between the trimmed V and J ends, which lost 3 bases and 3 bases, there was a span of 8 bases. Germline assignment: CDR1 MDHEN and CDR2 SYDVKM. This CDR3 region has 13 residues. CDR3 amino acids: CASSFGWDTEAFF. The DNA for the CDR3 is TGTGCCAGCAGTTTCGGGTGGGACACTGAAGCTTTCTTT.

This clone came up a few times. The V call is TRBV11-2, the J call TRBJ1-2, with D tentatively TRBD1 (6 bases). The germline V gene encodes CDR1 SGHAT and CDR2 FQNNGV. Trimming stripped 5 bases from V and 9 bases from J, with 22 bases between. This CDR3 comprises 15 residues. The CDR3 DNA reads TGTGCCAGCAGCCTTAGGGACACAACGCCGAGGAGCTACACCTTC. It translates to CASSLRDTTPRSYTF.

The rearrangement links TRBV10-2 to TRBJ2-7, with a weak D call TRBD2 (5 bases). The V end lost 6 bases, the J end lost 3 bases, and 30 bases lay between the germline ends. The CDR3 length is 19 residues. Germline V CDR1 and CDR2: WSHSY, SAAADI. The CDR3 sequence is CASRPILGGGNQLLYEQYF. The CDR3 DNA sequence: TGCGCCAGCAGACCCATCCTCGGTGGAGGCAATCAACTCCTCTACGAGCAGTACTTC.

The genes are TRBV29-1 and TRBJ1-2; 9 bases are a match to TRBD1. This CDR3 comprises 11 residues. The V segment lost 6 bases and the J segment 6 bases; nucleotides outside the gene matches: 2. Germline V CDR1 and CDR2: SQVTM, ANQGSEA. The CDR3 DNA reads as TGCAGCGTCGGGACAGGGAATGGCTACACCTTC. Amino acid sequence: CSVGTGNGYTF.

The chain couples TRBV29-1 to TRBJ1-2; D ambiguous. The CDR3 runs to 14 residues. Trimming pared 0 bases from V and 0 bases from J, leaving 8 bases between. Germline CDR1 and CDR2: SQVTM and ANQGSEA. CDR3 bases: TGCAGCGTTGAAGATTTCGGTACTAACTATGGCTACACCTTC. Encoded protein: CSVEDFGTNYGYTF.

The rearrangement links TRBV29-1 to TRBJ1-2; D gene uncertain. The V end lost 0 bases, the J end lost 3 bases, and 17 bases lay between the germline ends. Looked up from germline, CDR1 is SQVTM and CDR2 is ANQGSEA. The CDR3 spans 16 residues. The CDR3 sequence is CSVEDQREVSHYGYTF. The CDR3 region has the DNA TGCAGCGTTGAAGATCAACGAGAGGTCAGCCACTATGGCTACACCTTC.

The chain carries TRBV10-3 and TRBJ2-3; 11 bases map to TRBD1. This CDR3 has 15 amino acids. The ends lost 10 bases at V and 4 bases at J; junction bases unmatched: 10. In germline, CDR1 is ENHRY, CDR2 SYGVKD. The CDR3 here is CATKSGQGVPDTQYF. The DNA of the CDR3 is TGTGCCACGAAATCGGGACAGGGGGTTCCAGATACGCAGTATTTT.

This chain joins TRBV28 and TRBJ1-2; a possible D gene is TRBD1 (5 bases). Germline V gene data show CDR1 as MDHEN and CDR2 as SYDVKM. The V and J ends lost 3 bases and 4 bases respectively, with 15 bases between them. The CDR3 length is 15 residues. This CDR3 is CASSFSLGQGYGYTF. In DNA form, the CDR3 reads TGTGCCAGCAGTTTTAGTCTAGGCCAGGGCTATGGCTACACCTTC.

The genes are TRBV30 and TRBJ1-3, with no clear D. Germline V gene data show CDR1 as GTSNPN and CDR2 as SVGIG (reference sequence). Deletions cut 2 bases from V and 12 bases from J, with 11 bases between. CDR3 length: 11 residues. CDR3 in DNA: TGTGCCTGGAGTACCCTGAGGCTCATATATTTT. The encoded protein is CAWSTLRLIYF.

In this sample, this clone turned up a few times. This sequence joins TRBV15 and TRBJ1-2; 7 bases line up with TRBD1. The CDR3 loop spans 14 amino acids. Trimming at V came to 5 bases and at J to 3 bases, leaving 6 bases not matched to a gene. Per the germline V gene, CDR1 is LNHNV and CDR2 is YYDKDF (reference sequence). The CDR3 DNA follows: TGTGCCACCAGCGCCAACAGGGGAGACTATGGCTACACCTTC. This encodes CATSANRGDYGYTF. Filled out from reference TRBV15 and TRBJ1-2, the complete variable domain reads DAMVIQNPRYQVTQFGKPVTLSCSQTLNHNVMYWYQQKSSQAPKLLFHYYDKDFNNEADTPDNFQSRRPNTSFCFLDIRSPGLGDTAMYLCATSANRGDYGYTFGSGTRLTVV.

V usage is TRBV5-1 and J usage is TRBJ2-2, with 9 positions matching TRBD1. Germline V gene lookup returns CDR1 SGHRS and CDR2 YFSETQ. The CDR3 runs to 17 residues. Unmatched junction bases numbered 10, after V lost 4 bases and J lost 3 bases. DNA for the CDR3: TGCGCCAGCAGCCGTAACAGGGGGCCGGTCTACACCGGGGAGCTGTTTTTT. Its protein is CASSRNRGPVYTGELFF.

The rearrangement uses TRBV4-1 and TRBJ2-7; 7 bases align to TRBD1. With V trimmed by 3 bases and J by 12 bases, 14 bases remained unmatched. Germline-derived CDR1 and CDR2 are MGHRA and YSYEKL. This CDR3 contains 14 residues. The CDR3 DNA follows: TGCGCCAGCAGCCACGGCCAAACCGGACAGGCGATGTACTTC. Residues: CASSHGQTGQAMYF.

The V call is TRBV11-2, the J call TRBJ1-2; 9 positions match TRBD1. Germline CDR1 is SGHAT and CDR2 is FQNNGV. The V gene end was trimmed by 5 bases and the J gene end by 10 bases; junction bases not matched to a gene: 8. There are 13 residues in the CDR3. CDR3 residues: CASSPGTGSNYTF. In DNA form, the CDR3 reads TGTGCCAGCAGCCCCGGGACAGGGTCAAACTACACCTTC.

V is TRBV9 and J is TRBJ1-1, with D perhaps TRBD1 (6 bases). CDR1 and CDR2 (germline): SGDLS, YYNGEE. The V and J ends lost 5 bases and 6 bases respectively, with 29 bases between them. The CDR3 is made up of 18 amino acids. DNA for the CDR3: TGTGCCAGCAGGGTGGGGAGCCTCTCGGACAGACCGGTCGCTGAAGCTTTCTTT. As protein: CASRVGSLSDRPVAEAFF.

This chain uses TRBV4-2 with TRBJ1-3, with no clear D. CDR3 length equals 16 residues. Trimming took 0 bases from V and 2 from J, leaving 11 bases between them. CDR1 and CDR2 from the germline V gene are LGHNA and YNFKEQ. In DNA, the CDR3 is TGTGCCAGCAGCCAAGAGTTAACCGGAGCTGGAAACACCATATATTTT. Its translation is CASSQELTGAGNTIYF.

The V and J genes are TRBV2 and TRBJ1-2, with 7 bases fitting TRBD1. The J segment lost 1 base and the V segment lost 2 bases, leaving 7 bases of the junction unmatched. This CDR3 has 16 residues. From germline, CDR1 is SNHLY and CDR2 FYNNEI. This CDR3 reads CASSEIGQGGNYGYTF. CDR3 sequence (DNA): TGTGCCAGCAGTGAAATCGGGCAGGGGGGTAACTATGGCTACACCTTC.

V is TRBV30 and J is TRBJ1-4; 8 nucleotides align to TRBD1. CDR1 and CDR2 from the germline V gene are GTSNPN and SVGIG (reference sequence). This CDR3 region has 13 residues. V lost 3 bases, J lost 7 bases, and 4 bases stayed unmatched. As DNA, the CDR3 is TGTGCCTGGAGGGGCCAGGGGGCTGAAAAACTGTTTTTT. It is translated as CAWRGQGAEKLFF. Variable domain in full (rest from reference TRBV30 and TRBJ1-4): SQTIHQWPATLVQPVGSPLSLECTVEGTSNPNLYWYRQAAGRGLQLLFYSVGIGQISSEVPQNLSASRPQDRQFILSSKKLLLSDSGFYLCAWRGQGAEKLFFGSGTQLSVL.

This chain links TRBV7-6 with TRBJ2-2, with 8 nucleotides matching TRBD1. This CDR3 has 14 amino acids. Germline CDR1 reads SGHVS; CDR2 reads FNYEAQ. Unmatched junction bases numbered 9, after V lost 6 bases and J lost 9 bases. The CDR3 protein is CASRTLQGARELFF. For the CDR3, the DNA is TGTGCCAGCAGAACTCTCCAGGGGGCTCGGGAGCTGTTTTTT.

This chain connects TRBV5-1 to TRBJ2-4; D is unresolved. The V gene's germline CDR1 is SGHRS and CDR2 YFSETQ. V lost 0 bases to trimming and J lost 5 bases, with 6 bases between them. This CDR3 has 13 residues. CDR3: CASSLDQENIQYF. CDR3 DNA sequence: TGCGCCAGCAGCTTGGACCAGGAAAACATTCAGTACTTC.

The chain combines TRBV19 with TRBJ1-6; 9 bases match TRBD1. There are 14 residues in the CDR3. Germline V gives CDR1 LNHDA, CDR2 SQIVND (reference sequence). V shed 4 bases and J 9 bases; nucleotides not matched to a gene: 4. The CDR3 DNA is TGTGCCAGTAGTACCCGGGACAGGGTTTCACCCCTCCACTTT. This sequence encodes CASSTRDRVSPLHF.

This chain uses TRBV9 with TRBJ1-1, with TRBD1 as a possible D gene (5 bases). Germline CDR1 is SGDLS and CDR2 is YYNGEE. Trimming stripped 4 bases from V and 6 bases from J, with 13 bases between. CDR3 size: 13 residues. This chain's CDR3 is CASSPIRGSEAFF. The CDR3 coding sequence is TGTGCCAGCAGCCCAATCCGGGGGTCTGAAGCTTTCTTT.

The rearrangement links TRBV5-1 to TRBJ1-1; D not resolved. This CDR3 region has 16 residues. The germline V gene encodes CDR1 SGHRS and CDR2 YFSETQ. V lost 0 bases and J lost 1, with 13 bases in between. CDR3 sequence: CASSLDLPGTNTEAFF. The CDR3 region has the DNA TGCGCCAGCAGCTTGGATTTACCGGGAACGAACACTGAAGCTTTCTTT.

The rearrangement links TRBV4-2 to TRBJ1-1, with TRBD1 as a possible D gene (5 bases). CDR3 length: 17 amino acids. V lost 0 bases to trimming and J lost 1 base, with 15 bases between them. CDR1 and CDR2 (germline): LGHNA, YNFKEQ. The CDR3 spells CASSQDRGTLWNTEAFF. The DNA of the CDR3 is TGTGCCAGCAGCCAAGATCGGGGGACCCTTTGGAACACTGAAGCTTTCTTT.

The chain carries TRBV6-1 and TRBJ1-3, with D unresolved. This CDR3 region has 14 residues. The V end lost 1 base, the J end lost 3 bases, and 7 bases lay between the germline ends. Germline assignment: CDR1 MNHNS and CDR2 SASEGT. CDR3 residues: CASSEVNSGNTIYF. The CDR3 region has the DNA TGTGCCAGCAGTGAAGTTAACAGTGGAAACACCATATATTTT.